The entry below describes one TCR beta chain. Its antigen is not known. The time point was: cycle 4 day 1 (C4D1), after 6 weeks of nivolumab. Relapse was seen in all patients after autologous stem cell transplantation, and brentuximab vedotin exposure was variable. Applied to thawed PBMCs, magnetic negative selection was the method used to isolate CD8+ T cells. The data originate from a study of PD-1 blockade in classical Hodgkin lymphoma. General study results and limits: Still unresolved is the cause of the repertoire differences, which may be disease activity or prior therapy. Partial responders and progressors had significantly lower baseline TCR diversity. Reported baseline diversity: healthy donors highest, relapsed/refractory patients lowest. It was CD4+ TCR diversity, not CD8+, that rose significantly by C4D1.

The repertoire was sequenced with immunoSEQ multiplex PCR; TCRdb's copy has only in-frame clones and lacks some. The sample gives 12,000 or so clones, approximately 81% of which show up once; about a third is in the top ten. Germline CDR1 is MNHEY and CDR2 is SVGAGI. V was pared by 0 bases and J by 5 bases, with 3 bases of the junction left unmatched. This CDR3 contains 16 residues. The rearrangement uses TRBV6-5 and TRBJ1-6; 8 bases are a match to TRBD1. This sequence originates from a human donor with classical Hodgkin lymphoma. The donor label of this sample is uncertain. Sample: CD8+ T cells from blood, taken before the fourth cycle of nivolumab. CDR3 in DNA: TGTGCCAGCAGTTACTCAACAGGGGGTGATAATTCACCCCTCCACTTT. This gives the protein CASSYSTGGDNSPLHF.